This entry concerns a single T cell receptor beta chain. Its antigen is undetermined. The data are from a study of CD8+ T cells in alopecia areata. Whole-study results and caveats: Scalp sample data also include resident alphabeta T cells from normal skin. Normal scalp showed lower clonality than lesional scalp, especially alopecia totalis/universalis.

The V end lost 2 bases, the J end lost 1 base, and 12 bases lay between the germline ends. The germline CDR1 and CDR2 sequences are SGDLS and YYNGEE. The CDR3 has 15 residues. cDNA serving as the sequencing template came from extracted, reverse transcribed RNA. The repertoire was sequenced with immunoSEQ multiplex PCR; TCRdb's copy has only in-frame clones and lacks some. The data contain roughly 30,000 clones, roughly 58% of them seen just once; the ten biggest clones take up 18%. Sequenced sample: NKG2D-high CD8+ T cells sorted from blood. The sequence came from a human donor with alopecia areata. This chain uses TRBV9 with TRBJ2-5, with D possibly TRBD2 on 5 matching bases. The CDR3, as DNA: TGTGCCAGCAGCGTCCTGGACGGAGGCCAAGAGACCCAGTACTTC. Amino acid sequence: CASSVLDGGQETQYF.